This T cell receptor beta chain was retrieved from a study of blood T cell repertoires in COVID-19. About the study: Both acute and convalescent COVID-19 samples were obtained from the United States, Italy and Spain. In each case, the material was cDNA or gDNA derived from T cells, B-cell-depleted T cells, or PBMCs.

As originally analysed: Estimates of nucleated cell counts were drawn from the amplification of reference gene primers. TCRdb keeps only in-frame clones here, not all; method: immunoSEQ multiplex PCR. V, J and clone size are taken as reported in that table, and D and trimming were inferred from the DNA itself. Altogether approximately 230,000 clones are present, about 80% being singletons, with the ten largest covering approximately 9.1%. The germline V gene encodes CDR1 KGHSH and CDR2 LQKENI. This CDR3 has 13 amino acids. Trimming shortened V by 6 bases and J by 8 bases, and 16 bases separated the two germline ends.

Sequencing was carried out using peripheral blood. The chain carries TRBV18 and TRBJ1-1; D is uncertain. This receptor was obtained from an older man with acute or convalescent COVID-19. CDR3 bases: TGTGCCAGCTCCCGTCAAAGGAGGGAAGAAGCTTTCTTT. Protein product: CASSRQRREEAFF.